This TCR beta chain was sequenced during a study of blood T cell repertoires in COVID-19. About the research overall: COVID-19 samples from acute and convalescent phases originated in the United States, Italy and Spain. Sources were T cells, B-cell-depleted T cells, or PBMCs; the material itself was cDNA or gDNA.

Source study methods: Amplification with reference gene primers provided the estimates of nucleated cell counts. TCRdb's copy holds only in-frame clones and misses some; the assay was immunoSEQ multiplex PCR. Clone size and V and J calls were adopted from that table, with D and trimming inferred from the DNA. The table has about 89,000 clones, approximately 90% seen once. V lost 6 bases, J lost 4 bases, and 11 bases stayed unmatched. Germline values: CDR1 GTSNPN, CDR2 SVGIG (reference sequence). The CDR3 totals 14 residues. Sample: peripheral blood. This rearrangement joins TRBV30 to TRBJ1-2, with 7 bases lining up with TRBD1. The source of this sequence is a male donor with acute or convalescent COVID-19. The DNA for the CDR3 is TGTGCCTGCCGCCTGAGGGGGCGAAGCTATGGCTACACCTTC. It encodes CACRLRGRSYGYTF.